This T cell receptor (beta chain) was retrieved from a study of T cells expressing NK-cell markers. For the study at large: Each TCR beta repertoire originated in sorted T cells that were CD3+CD56+NKG2C+, CD3+CD56+NKG2C- or CD3+CD56-NKG2C+.

Germline V CDR1 and CDR2: SGHAT, FQNNGV. The CDR3 contains 16 residues. TCRdb re-called the 5' RACE reads and gives one entry per CDR3 protein, without DNA. The listing contains tens of thousands of distinct CDR3 sequences. The sequenced sample consisted of blood T cells: a sorted CD56 or NKG2C T cell subset, CD4+ or CD8+ T cells, or bulk PBMC T cells (not recorded which). The rearrangement links TRBV11-2 to TRBJ1-1; TCRdb's D call, TRBD1, is unchecked because there is no DNA. The sequence was collected from a woman aged 18 to 75 in good health. The CDR3 loop reads CASSLSVGGEGTEAFF.